The T cell receptor (beta chain) under discussion was sequenced for a study of blood T cell repertoires in COVID-19. This table comes from immunoSEQ multiplex PCR, and its TCRdb copy is limited to in-frame clones, with some not included. This table has a few hundred thousand clones, 90% appearing once. CDR3 length equals 15 residues. V was clipped by 2 bases and J by 5 bases, with 16 bases between them. Germline V gene sequence: CDR1 SGHNT, CDR2 YENEEA. The sequencing input was PBMCs or T cells enriched from blood (not recorded which). The TCR sequence derives from a woman younger than 30 with acute COVID-19. V is TRBV11-3 and J is TRBJ2-7; D possibly corresponds to TRBD2 (5 bases). DNA of the CDR3: TGTGCCAGCAGCTTACCCGGGGTGACTCTCCACGAGCAGTACTTC. It encodes CASSLPGVTLHEQYF.